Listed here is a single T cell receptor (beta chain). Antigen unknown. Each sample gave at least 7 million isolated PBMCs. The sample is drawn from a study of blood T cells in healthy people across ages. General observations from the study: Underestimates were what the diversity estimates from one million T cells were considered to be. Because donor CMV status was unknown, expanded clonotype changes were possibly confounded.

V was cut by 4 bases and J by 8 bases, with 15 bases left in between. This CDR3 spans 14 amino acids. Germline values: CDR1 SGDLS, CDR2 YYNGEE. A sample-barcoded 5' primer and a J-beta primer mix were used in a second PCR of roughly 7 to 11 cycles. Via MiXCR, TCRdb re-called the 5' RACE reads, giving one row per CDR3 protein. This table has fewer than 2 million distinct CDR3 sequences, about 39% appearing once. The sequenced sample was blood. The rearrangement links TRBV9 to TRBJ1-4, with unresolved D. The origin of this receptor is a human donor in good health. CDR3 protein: CASSIGYSEEKLFF. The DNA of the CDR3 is TGTGCCAGCAGCATAGGCTATTCGGAGGAAAAACTGTTTTTT.